Listed here are 17 T cell receptor beta chains from one sample, sequenced in a study of cytomegalovirus exposure and HLA in healthy donors. PCR involved 60 Vbeta and 13 Jbeta primers. TCRdb's table, derived via immunoSEQ multiplex PCR, lists solely in-frame clones and lacks some. The sample carries some 150,000 clones, 65% to 90% recorded once. The sample comprised PBMCs. The receptors here all came from a man aged 50-60 years in good health and CMV-seropositive.

V is TRBV18 and J is TRBJ1-1; 8 nucleotides line up with TRBD1. The germline CDR1 and CDR2 sequences are KGHSH and LQKENI. V trimming: 3 bases; J trimming: 3 bases; junction bases outside the gene matches: 9. The length of the CDR3 is 16 residues. For the CDR3, the DNA is TGTGCCAGCTCACCTAAACAGGGGGAGTTGGACACTGAAGCTTTCTTT. This sequence encodes CASSPKQGELDTEAFF.

Here the CDR3 DNA reads TGTGCCAGCAGAGCACGGGGGGGTTCTGGAAACACCATATATTTT. Translating gives CASRARGGSGNTIYF. The chain has TRBV7-2 and TRBJ1-3; perhaps TRBD1 as D (5 bases). This CDR3 has 15 amino acids. Germline CDR1 is SGHTA and CDR2 is FQGNSA. V shed 6 bases and J shed 1 base, with 13 bases lying between them.

V gene TRBV21-1 combines with J gene TRBJ2-1; the table's D gene call, TRBD1, was not cross checked with the DNA. TRBV21-1 is a pseudogene locus. There are 17 residues in the CDR3. This chain's CDR3 is CASSFRGTGRAHNEQFF. DNA of the CDR3: TGTGCCAGCAGCTTCCGAGGGACAGGCCGGGCTCACAATGAGCAGTTCTTC.

This clone was counted a few times. The gene calls are TRBV6-5 and TRBJ1-5; D is uncertain. Germline loops: CDR1 MNHEY, CDR2 SVGAGI. This CDR3 spans 14 amino acids. The V and J ends lost 0 bases and 7 bases respectively, with 10 bases between them. CDR3 bases: TGTGCCAGCAGTTACTCCGGGATTGGCCAGCCCCAGCATTTT. Its protein is CASSYSGIGQPQHF.

The gene calls are TRBV6-4 and TRBJ2-3; 7 bases align to TRBD2. The V gene end was trimmed by 6 bases and the J gene end by 6 bases; junction bases not matched to a gene: 12. The CDR3 spans 15 residues. Germline-derived CDR1 and CDR2 are MRHNA and SNTAGT. The CDR3 region has the DNA TGTGCCAGCAGCCAGAGGACTAGTGGGGCGGATACGCAGTATTTT. It yields the protein CASSQRTSGADTQYF.

The V call is TRBV5-1, the J call TRBJ2-2; TRBD1 agrees at 9 bases. After removal of 3 bases from V and 4 bases from J, the junction contained 7 bases not matched to a gene. Germline CDR1 SGHRS, CDR2 YFSETQ. CDR3 length: 16 amino acids. CDR3 protein: CASSWSGTGSTGELFF. The CDR3 DNA sequence: TGCGCCAGCAGCTGGTCCGGGACAGGGTCCACCGGGGAGCTGTTTTTT.

This chain connects TRBV11-2 to TRBJ2-7; 8 bases line up with TRBD1. CDR1 is SGHAT, CDR2 FQNNGV, per germline. Germline trimming cut 4 bases from V and 4 bases from J; bases unmatched to any gene: 9. This CDR3 has 15 residues. CDR3 coding DNA: TGTGCCAGCAGCTCAGGGACAGGACCCTTTTACGAGCAGTACTTC. Its translation: CASSSGTGPFYEQYF.

The chain recombines TRBV28 with TRBJ1-5, with D maybe TRBD1 (5 bases). Per germline, CDR1 MDHEN and CDR2 SYDVKM. Deletions cut 5 bases from V and 1 base from J, with 15 bases between. The CDR3 extends over 16 amino acids. CDR3 protein: CASSLSRGKSNQPQHF. In DNA, the CDR3 is TGTGCCAGCAGTCTCTCTCGGGGGAAAAGCAATCAGCCCCAGCATTTT.

This clone was found a few times. The V gene is TRBV7-3, the J gene TRBJ1-2, with D maybe TRBD1 (5 bases). The CDR3 sequence is 15 residues long. CDR1 and CDR2 from the germline V gene are SGHTA and FQGTGA. The V end lost 5 bases, the J end lost 4 bases, and 17 bases lay between the germline ends. The CDR3 nucleotides are TGTGCCAGCAGCCCATACCCCGGACAAAGCTATGGCTACACCTTC. Translated, it gives CASSPYPGQSYGYTF.

The chain combines TRBV28 with TRBJ1-1; D gene ambiguous. V shed 3 bases and J shed 6 bases, with 11 bases lying between them. Per the germline V gene, CDR1 is MDHEN and CDR2 is SYDVKM. This CDR3 region has 13 residues. CDR3 sequence reads: CASSLGGRSEAFF. CDR3 nucleotide sequence: TGTGCCAGCAGTTTGGGAGGGAGGTCTGAAGCTTTCTTT.

The gene calls are TRBV29-1 and TRBJ1-1, with 7 bases fitting TRBD1. V dropped 5 bases and J dropped 2; count of bases not matched to a gene: 5. Germline V gene data show CDR1 as SQVTM and CDR2 as ANQGSEA. This CDR3 has 13 amino acids. CDR3 coding DNA: TGCAGCGTTACCGGAGGGGGCAACACTGAAGCTTTCTTT. Its protein is CSVTGGGNTEAFF.

The chain employs TRBV14 and TRBJ2-5; 12 nucleotides match TRBD2. The CDR3 is made up of 16 amino acids. Germline V lookup: CDR1 SGHDN, CDR2 FVKESK. The J segment lost 2 bases and the V segment lost 4 bases, leaving 5 bases of the junction unmatched. CDR3: CASSLRTSGKQETQYF. The CDR3 DNA is TGTGCCAGCAGCCTGCGGACTAGCGGGAAACAAGAGACCCAGTACTTC.

The V call is TRBV7-3, the J call TRBJ1-1, with a weak D call TRBD1 (5 bases). Trimming stripped 2 bases from V and 1 base from J, with 20 bases between. This CDR3 spans 18 amino acids. The V gene's germline CDR1 is SGHTA and CDR2 FQGTGA. CDR3 nucleotide sequence: TGTGCCAGCAGCTTAGTTTTTTCGGGGGTGGGCAGGAACACTGAAGCTTTCTTT. This encodes CASSLVFSGVGRNTEAFF.

The rearrangement joins TRBV19 to TRBJ2-5; tentatively, D is TRBD1 (6 bases). The CDR3 totals 14 residues. From germline, CDR1 is LNHDA and CDR2 SQIVND (reference sequence). Trimming took 8 bases from V and 5 from J, leaving 18 bases between them. CDR3 protein: CASRPGQEKETQYF. For the CDR3, the DNA is TGTGCCAGTCGGCCGGGACAAGAAAAGGAGACCCAGTACTTC.

Comments on this clone: A read error may account for a junction end that differs from germline. The rearrangement links TRBV7-7 to TRBJ1-3; 8 positions agree with TRBD1. The germline CDR1 and CDR2 sequences are SSHAT and FNYEAQ (reference sequence). This CDR3 comprises 14 residues. CDR3 protein: CASSPQGEGNTIYF. In DNA form, the CDR3 reads TGTGCTAGCAGCCCACAGGGGGAAGGAAACACCATATATTTT.

The count of this clone is one. This sequence joins TRBV6-1 and TRBJ2-3; 14 bases align to TRBD2. J was trimmed by 4 bases and V by 4 bases; bases with no gene match: 10. CDR3 length equals 18 residues. Germline lookup yields CDR1 MNHNS and CDR2 SASEGT. This CDR3 reads CASSGVVGLAGGADTQYF. In nucleotides, the CDR3 is TGTGCCAGCAGTGGGGTGGTAGGACTAGCGGGAGGAGCAGATACGCAGTATTTT.

The chain carries TRBV28 and TRBJ2-7; 11 nucleotides match TRBD1. Germline trimming cut 3 bases from V and 2 bases from J; bases unmatched to any gene: 3. This CDR3 is built from 15 residues. Per the germline V gene, CDR1 is MDHEN and CDR2 is SYDVKM. The CDR3 here is CASSFAGQGAYEQYF. The DNA of the CDR3 is TGTGCCAGCAGTTTTGCGGGACAGGGGGCCTACGAGCAGTACTTC.